This T cell receptor (beta chain) was documented in a study of shared clonotypes between healthy human individuals. Study information: The donor group consisted of two women and a few men, aged 18 to 49.

CD45RO-negative CD8 cells positively selected for CCR7 made up the naive population, which excluded terminally differentiated effector memory CD45RA+ cells. The assay was immunoSEQ multiplex PCR, and TCRdb's table has in-frame clones only and misses some. This repertoire shows some 2 million clones, about 95% found once; its top ten account for 0.9% to 1.3%. The CDR3 has 16 amino acids. Trimming took 0 bases from V and 5 from J; bases not matched to a gene: 10. The germline CDR1 and CDR2 sequences are ENHRY and SYGVKD. In the case of this clone: What it binds is unknown.

Overall study findings and caveats: Blood alone was sampled, and tissue repertoires likely differ. Rarefaction curves obtained for sorted subsets showed sequencing incomplete despite large depth.

The specimen was naive CD8+ T cells sorted from blood. The V call is TRBV10-3, the J call TRBJ2-7, with 7 bases lining up with TRBD1. The clonotype was recovered from a man between 18 and 29 years old in good health. In DNA form, the CDR3 reads TGTGCCATCAGTGAGTCGATATCCGACAGGGAGAACGAGCAGTACTTC. This gives the protein CAISESISDRENEQYF.